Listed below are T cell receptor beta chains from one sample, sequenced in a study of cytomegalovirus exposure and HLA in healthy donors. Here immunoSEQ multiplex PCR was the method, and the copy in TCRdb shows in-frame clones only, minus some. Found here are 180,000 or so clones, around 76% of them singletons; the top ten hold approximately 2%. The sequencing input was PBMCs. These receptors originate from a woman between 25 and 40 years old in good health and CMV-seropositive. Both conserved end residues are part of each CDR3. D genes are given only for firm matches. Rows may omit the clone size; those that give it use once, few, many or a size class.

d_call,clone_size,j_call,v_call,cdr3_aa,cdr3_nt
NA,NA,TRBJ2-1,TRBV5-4,CASSLESRTDEQFF,TGTGCCAGCAGCTTGGAGTCTAGGACTGATGAGCAGTTCTTC
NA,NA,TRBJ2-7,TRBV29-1,CSVGAGISYEQYF,TGCAGCGTTGGGGCAGGGATCTCCTACGAGCAGTACTTC
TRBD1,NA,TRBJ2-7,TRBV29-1,CSARTGGTYEQYF,TGCAGCGCACGGACAGGGGGGACCTACGAGCAGTACTTC
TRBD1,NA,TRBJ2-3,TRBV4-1,CASSQETGETDTQYF,TGCGCCAGCAGCCAAGAGACAGGGGAGACAGATACGCAGTATTTT
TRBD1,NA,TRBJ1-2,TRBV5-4,CASSLARGLDGYTF,TGTGCCAGCAGCTTGGCCAGGGGGCTTGATGGCTACACCTTC
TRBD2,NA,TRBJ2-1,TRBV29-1,CSFRGGLAGYNEQFF,TGCAGCTTCCGCGGTGGGCTAGCGGGATACAATGAGCAGTTCTTC
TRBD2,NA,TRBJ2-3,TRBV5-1,CASSLGTSGSSDTQYF,TGCGCCAGCAGCCTTGGGACTAGCGGGAGTTCAGATACGCAGTATTTT
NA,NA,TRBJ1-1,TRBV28,CATVIFDREAFF,TGTGCCACCGTCATTTTCGACAGGGAAGCTTTCTTT
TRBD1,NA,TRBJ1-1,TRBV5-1,CASSRDRVTDSEAFF,TGCGCCAGCAGCAGAGACAGGGTAACGGACTCTGAAGCTTTCTTT
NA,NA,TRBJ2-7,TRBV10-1,CASSESGRSGQYF,TGCGCCAGCAGTGAGTCGGGTCGTTCGGGACAGTACTTC
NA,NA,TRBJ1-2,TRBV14,CASSQGGAGYNYGYTF,TGTGCCAGCAGCCAAGGTGGGGCAGGCTATAACTATGGCTACACCTTC
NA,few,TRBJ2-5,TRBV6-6,CASSYSGGDAETQYF,TGTGCCAGCAGTTACTCCGGAGGGGATGCGGAGACCCAGTACTTC
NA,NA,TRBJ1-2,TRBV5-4,CASSLSGSPRGYTF,TGTGCCAGCAGCTTGTCGGGAAGCCCTCGGGGCTACACCTTC
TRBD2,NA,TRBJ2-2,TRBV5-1,CASSLAGGSRSTGELFF,TGCGCCAGCAGCTTGGCCGGCGGGAGTAGAAGCACCGGGGAGCTGTTTTTT
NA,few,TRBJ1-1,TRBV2,CASSPLNTEAFF,TGTGCCAGCAGTCCCTTGAACACTGAAGCTTTCTTT
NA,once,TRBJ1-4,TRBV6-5,CASSYNEGEKLFF,TGTGCCAGCAGTTACAACGAGGGTGAAAAACTGTTTTTT
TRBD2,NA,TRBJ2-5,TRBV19,CASSMVREGTQYF,TGTGCCAGTAGTATGGTCAGGGAGGGGACCCAGTACTTC
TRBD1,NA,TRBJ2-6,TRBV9,CASSTGGANVLTF,TGTGCCAGCTCGACAGGGGGGGCCAACGTCCTGACTTTC
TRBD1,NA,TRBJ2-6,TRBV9,CASSAQTGITGANVLTF,TGTGCCAGCAGCGCGCAGACAGGGATTACTGGGGCCAACGTCCTGACTTTC
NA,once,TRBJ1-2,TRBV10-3,CAISEKTANYGYTF,TGTGCCATCAGTGAGAAGACAGCTAACTATGGCTACACCTTC
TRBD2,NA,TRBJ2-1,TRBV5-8,CASSLGEGLRYDEQFF,TGTGCCAGCAGCTTGGGGGAGGGTCTACGCTACGATGAGCAGTTCTTC
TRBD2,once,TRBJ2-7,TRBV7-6,CASSLGRAGDRYEQYF,TGTGCCAGCAGCTTAGGTAGGGCGGGAGATCGCTACGAGCAGTACTTC
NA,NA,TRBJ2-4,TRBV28,CASKQRWGRGNIQYF,TGTGCCAGCAAACAGCGTTGGGGTAGGGGAAACATTCAGTACTTC
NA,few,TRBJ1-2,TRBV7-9,CASSFPGGNYGYTF,TGTGCCAGCAGCTTCCCCGGGGGGAACTATGGCTACACCTTC
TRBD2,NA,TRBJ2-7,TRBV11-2,CASRDLAGTYEQYF,TGTGCCAGCAGGGACTTAGCGGGGACTTACGAGCAGTACTTC
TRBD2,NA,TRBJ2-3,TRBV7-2,CASSLGGLEGDTQYF,TGTGCCAGCAGCTTAGGTGGACTAGAGGGAGATACGCAGTATTTT
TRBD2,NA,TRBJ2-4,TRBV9,CASSPSGRGGNIQYF,TGTGCCAGCAGTCCTAGCGGGAGGGGAGGAAACATTCAGTACTTC
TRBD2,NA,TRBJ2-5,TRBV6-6,CASAGVGETQYF,TGTGCCAGCGCGGGGGTGGGAGAGACCCAGTACTTC
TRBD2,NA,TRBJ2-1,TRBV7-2,CASSLAGGRTDEQFF,TGTGCCAGCAGCTTAGCTGGCGGGAGAACTGATGAGCAGTTCTTC
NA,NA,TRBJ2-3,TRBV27,CASSSLVTRRGTQYF,TGTGCCAGCAGCTCTTTAGTAACCAGGCGGGGTACGCAGTATTTT
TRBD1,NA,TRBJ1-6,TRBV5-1,CASSSQGASYNSPLHF,TGCGCCAGCAGCTCCCAGGGGGCAAGTTATAATTCACCCCTCCACTTT
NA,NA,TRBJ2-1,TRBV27,CASSPRDLITGNEQFF,TGTGCCAGCAGCCCTAGGGACTTGATCACCGGAAATGAGCAGTTCTTC
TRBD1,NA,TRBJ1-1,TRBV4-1,CASSERDRGAEAFF,TGCGCCAGCAGCGAACGGGACAGGGGGGCTGAAGCTTTCTTT
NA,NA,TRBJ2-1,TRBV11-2,CASSSIDRRQVEQFF,TGTGCCAGCAGCTCAATCGACAGGAGGCAAGTGGAGCAGTTCTTC
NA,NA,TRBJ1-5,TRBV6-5,CASSQGSNQPQHF,TGTGCCAGCAGTCAGGGGAGCAATCAGCCCCAGCATTTT
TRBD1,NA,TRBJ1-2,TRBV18,CASSRNRDSYGYTF,TGTGCCAGCTCACGGAACCGGGACAGCTATGGCTACACCTTC
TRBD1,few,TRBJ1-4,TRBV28,CASSGPGGGEKLFF,TGTGCCAGCAGTGGTCCAGGGGGCGGAGAAAAACTGTTTTTT
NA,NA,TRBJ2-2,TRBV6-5,CASSGLAELFF,TGTGCCAGCAGTGGTCTGGCGGAGCTGTTTTTT
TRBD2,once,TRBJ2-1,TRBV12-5,CASGLVLAGGSNNEQFF,TGTGCTAGTGGTTTGGTACTAGCGGGGGGAAGTAACAATGAGCAGTTCTTC
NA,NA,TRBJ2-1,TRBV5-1,CASSLGVSTGSNEQFF,TGCGCCAGCAGCTTGGGGGTTTCTACGGGGTCCAATGAGCAGTTCTTC
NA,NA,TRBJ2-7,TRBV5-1,CASSLILGTTSEQYF,TGCGCCAGCAGCTTGATTTTGGGGACAACCTCCGAGCAGTACTTC
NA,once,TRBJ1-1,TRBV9,CASSVDGRTEAFF,TGTGCCAGCAGCGTAGATGGGCGTACTGAAGCTTTCTTT
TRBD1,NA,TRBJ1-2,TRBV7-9,CASSLERDRGDGYTF,TGTGCCAGCAGCCTCGAGCGGGACAGGGGAGATGGCTACACCTTC